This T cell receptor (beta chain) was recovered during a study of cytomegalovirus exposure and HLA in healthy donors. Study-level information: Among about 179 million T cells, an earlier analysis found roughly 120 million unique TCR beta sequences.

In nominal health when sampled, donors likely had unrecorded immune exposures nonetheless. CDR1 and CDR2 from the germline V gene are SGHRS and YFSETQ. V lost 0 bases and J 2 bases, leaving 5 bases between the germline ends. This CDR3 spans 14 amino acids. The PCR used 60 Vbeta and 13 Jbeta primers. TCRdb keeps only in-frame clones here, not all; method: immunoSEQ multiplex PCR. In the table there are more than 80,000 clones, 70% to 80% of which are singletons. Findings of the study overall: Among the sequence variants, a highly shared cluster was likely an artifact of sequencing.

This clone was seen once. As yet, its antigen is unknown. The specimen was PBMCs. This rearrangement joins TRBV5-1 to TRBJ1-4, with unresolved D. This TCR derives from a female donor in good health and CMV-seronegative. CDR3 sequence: CASSLDPTNEKLFF. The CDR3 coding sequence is TGCGCCAGCAGCTTGGATCCTACTAATGAAAAACTGTTTTTT.